This T cell receptor (beta chain) was documented in a study of blood T cell repertoires in COVID-19. The overall study: Material from acute and convalescent COVID-19 was sourced from the United States, Italy and Spain. Sample material is recorded as cDNA or gDNA derived from T cells, B-cell-depleted T cells, or PBMCs.

Per the original methods: Reference gene primer amplification gave estimated nucleated cell counts. Assay: immunoSEQ multiplex PCR; the TCRdb copy retains only in-frame clones and omits some. From that table come the V and J calls and clone size; the DNA was used to work out D and trimming. The repertoire holds under 150,000 clones, with around 76% as singletons. This CDR3 spans 14 amino acids. In germline, CDR1 is SNHLY, CDR2 FYNNEI. V was pared by 4 bases and J by 0 bases, with 9 bases between. Sequencing input: peripheral blood. The sequence came from a human donor in a cohort sampled during active COVID-19. The chain joins TRBV2 to TRBJ1-1; D ambiguous. CDR3 loop: CASSGSRMNTEAFF. The DNA of the CDR3 is TGTGCCAGCAGTGGAAGCCGCATGAACACTGAAGCTTTCTTT.